The rows below give T cell receptor beta chains drawn from one sample of a study of blood T cell repertoires in COVID-19. Sequencing used immunoSEQ multiplex PCR; TCRdb keeps in-frame clones, though not all of them. Of about 110,000 clones in the sample, approximately 84% were seen once. Sequencing input: peripheral blood. All receptors come from a man aged 40-49 years with acute or convalescent COVID-19. Both conserved end residues are part of each CDR3. Each record gives: J gene, V gene, D gene, clone size, CDR3 DNA, CDR3 protein. A D gene is named only where the DNA matches it firmly. Part of the rows lack a size; the others show once, few, many or a class for expanded clones.

TRBJ2-7 TRBV20-1 TRBD2 few TGCAGTGCTAGTCCGGCGGGGGGGCTGGGCGAGCAGTACTTC CSASPAGGLGEQYF
TRBJ2-1 TRBV7-8 TRBD2 once TGTGCCAGCAGCTTAGAGTTAGCGGGGGGGCCGGGGAATGAGCAGTTCTTC CASSLELAGGPGNEQFF
TRBJ1-2 TRBV12-3/TRBV12-4 . . TGTGCCAGCAGTTACAGTAACTATGGCTACACCTTC CASSYSNYGYTF
TRBJ2-5 TRBV12-3/TRBV12-4 TRBD2 . TGTGCCAGCAGTAGGACTCGCAGCGGGGCCCAGTACTTC CASSRTRSGAQYF
TRBJ2-5 TRBV30 . . TGTGCCTGGCGGGTCCCACCGGCGGAGACCCAGTACTTC CAWRVPPAETQYF
TRBJ2-2 TRBV27 . . TGTGGGTCATCGGGGGCCGGGGAGCTGTTTTTT CGSSGAGELFF
TRBJ2-1 TRBV9 TRBD2 once TGTGCCAGCAGCGTCGAGCGGGGCCGTTCCTACAATGAGCAGTTCTTC CASSVERGRSYNEQFF
TRBJ1-2 TRBV5-6 TRBD1 once TGTGCCAGCAGCTTGGTCCAGGGGGCTCGCGGCTACACCTTC CASSLVQGARGYTF
TRBJ2-3 TRBV6-5 . once TGTGCCAGCAGTTCCCTACAGGGCTCAGATACGCAGTATTTT CASSSLQGSDTQYF
TRBJ2-7 TRBV2 . . TGTGCCAGCAGTGTGACTTACGCCTACGAGCAGTACTTC CASSVTYAYEQYF
TRBJ2-3 TRBV5-1 . . TGCGCCAGCAGCTTGCTGGAGCGGAGCACAGATACGCAGTATTTT CASSLLERSTDTQYF
TRBJ2-7 TRBV19 . . TGTGCCAGTAGACCTAGGGGGGACAGTTCCTACGAGCAGTACTTC CASRPRGDSSYEQYF
TRBJ1-1 TRBV29-1 . . TGCAGCGTTGAAGATGAGGAGGGGACGACTGAAGCTTTCTTT CSVEDEEGTTEAFF
TRBJ2-3 TRBV7-9 . . TGTGCCAGCAGCCAGTTTGGCACAGATACGCAGTATTTT CASSQFGTDTQYF
TRBJ1-5 TRBV4-3 TRBD1 . TGCGCCAGCAGCCATCAGTATCCCCCGACAGGGGCAGGCAATCAGCCCCAGCATTTT CASSHQYPPTGAGNQPQHF
TRBJ2-1 TRBV27 TRBD2 . TGTGCCAGCAGTCCCCGACTAGCGCTCTACAATGAGCAGTTCTTC CASSPRLALYNEQFF
TRBJ2-7 TRBV5-1 . . TGCGCCAGCAGCTTGGGACTGAGCTCCTACGAGCAGTACTTC CASSLGLSSYEQYF